This T cell receptor (beta chain) is drawn from a study of regulatory dendritic cells for organ transplantation. A note on this clone: Its antigen is unidentified. One junction end does not reproduce the germline sequence, and a read error may be involved.

Clones were sequenced by immunoSEQ multiplex PCR, and TCRdb holds only the in-frame ones, with some missing. The profile covers 20,000 to 25,000 clones, with approximately 85% appearing a single time and 0.55% to 0.85% taken by the ten largest. Sorted T cells were CFSE-labeled and cultured 5 days with allogeneic regulatory or mature dendritic cells at 1:10. FACS sorted CD4+ or CD8+ T cells into CD45RA+ naive and CD45RO+ memory. Study results and limitations: Among resting subsets, memory CD8+ cells contained the most alloreactive clonotypes. Memory T cells were less diverse than naive, with memory CD8+ most oligoclonal. Memory CD8+ clonal expansion seemed more limited with regulatory than mature dendritic cells.

The CDR3 is 14 residues long. CDR1 and CDR2 from the germline V gene are SSHAT and FNYEAQ (reference sequence). This receptor was identified in a human donor in good health. Sequenced sample: naive CD4+ T cells from blood cultured with regulatory dendritic cells. Subset given: CD45RA+ naive T cells. The gene calls are TRBV7-7 and TRBJ1-3, with D unclear. The CDR3: CASSLGLSGNTIYF. The CDR3 DNA is TGTGCTAGCAGCTTAGGCCTCTCTGGAAACACCATATATTTT.